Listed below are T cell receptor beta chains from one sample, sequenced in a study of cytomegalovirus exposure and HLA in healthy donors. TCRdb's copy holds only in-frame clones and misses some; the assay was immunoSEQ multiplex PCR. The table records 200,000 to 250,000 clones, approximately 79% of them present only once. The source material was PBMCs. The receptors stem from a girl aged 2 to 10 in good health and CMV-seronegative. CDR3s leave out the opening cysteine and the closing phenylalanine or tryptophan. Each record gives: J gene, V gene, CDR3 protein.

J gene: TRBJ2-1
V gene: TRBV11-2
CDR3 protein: ASSSRGQGFYNEQF

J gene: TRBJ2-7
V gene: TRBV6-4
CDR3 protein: ASRRGLCEQY

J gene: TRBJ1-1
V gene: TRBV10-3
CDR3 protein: AISGTGPEAF

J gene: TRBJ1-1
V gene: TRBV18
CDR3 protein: ASSPGGRSTGAF

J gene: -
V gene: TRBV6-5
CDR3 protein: ASSSSGAGGLHEQF

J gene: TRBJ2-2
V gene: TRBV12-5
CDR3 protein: ASGLSPGVHTGELF

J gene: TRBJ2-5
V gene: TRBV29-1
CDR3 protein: SVIFHRRETQY

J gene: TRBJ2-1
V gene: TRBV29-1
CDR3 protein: SVQGLAGTTRSYNEQF

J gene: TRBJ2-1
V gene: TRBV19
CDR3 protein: ASSQGDNEQF

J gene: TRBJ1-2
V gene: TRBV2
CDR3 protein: ASSQGGGGYT

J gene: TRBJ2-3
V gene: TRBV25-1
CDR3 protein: ASSESRTSGIDDTQY

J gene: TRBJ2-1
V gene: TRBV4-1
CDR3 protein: ASSQDGTGYNEQF

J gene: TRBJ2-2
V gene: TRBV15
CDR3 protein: ATRPSSRGNTGELF

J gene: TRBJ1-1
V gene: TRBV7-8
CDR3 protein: ASLRGQGRMNTEAF

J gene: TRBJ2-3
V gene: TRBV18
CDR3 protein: ASSPPYQGLAGYTDTQY

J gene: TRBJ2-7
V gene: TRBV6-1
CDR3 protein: ASSEGPYEQY